The next 18 T cell receptor beta chains were all read from a single sample in a study of shared clonotypes between healthy human individuals. TCRdb keeps only in-frame clones here, not all; method: immunoSEQ multiplex PCR. The sample yields about 2 million clones, about 95% seen once. The specimen was naive CD4+ T cells sorted from blood. Sample subset: CD45RA+ positively selected. Every receptor here comes from a man between 18 and 35 years old in good health.

This clone was counted a single time. The V gene is TRBV6-5, the J gene TRBJ2-1, with 7 bases matching TRBD2. Germline CDR1 and CDR2: MNHEY and SVGAGI. The CDR3 sequence is 14 residues long. Germline trimming cut 7 bases from V and 5 bases from J; bases unmatched to any gene: 8. The DNA for the CDR3 is TGTGCCAGCACCGCCGGCCTAGCGGACAATGAGCAGTTCTTC. Translating gives CASTAGLADNEQFF.

The chain recombines TRBV5-8 with TRBJ2-6; D tentatively reads TRBD1 or TRBD2 (6 bases each). CDR1 is SGHTS, CDR2 YDEGEE, per germline. This CDR3 contains 16 residues. With 2 bases removed from V and 3 bases from J, the gap between germline ends came to 12 bases. The CDR3 DNA sequence: TGTGCCAGCAGCTTTCCACAGGGACTTGGGGCCAACGTCCTGACTTTC. Protein product: CASSFPQGLGANVLTF.

A remark on this clone: Other DNA sequences from this sample encode an identical CDR3 as well. The chain uses TRBV18 and TRBJ1-1; the D is unclear. Germline V gives CDR1 KGHSH, CDR2 LQKENI. The V end was cut by 1 base, the J end by 0 bases, with 6 bases between. There are 14 residues in the CDR3. The CDR3, as DNA: TGTGCCAGCTCACCACAGGGCATGAACACTGAAGCTTTCTTT. This codes for CASSPQGMNTEAFF.

This chain uses TRBV2 with TRBJ2-3, with a weak D call TRBD2 (6 bases). CDR1 and CDR2 (germline): SNHLY, FYNNEI. V lost 5 bases to trimming and J lost 4 bases, with 10 bases between them. This CDR3 is built from 13 residues. The chain's CDR3 is CASSTGLPDTQYF. The CDR3 DNA sequence: TGTGCCAGCAGTACGGGACTCCCAGATACGCAGTATTTT.

V gene TRBV7-3 combines with J gene TRBJ1-2; D perhaps matches TRBD1 (6 bases). The CDR3 is made up of 13 amino acids. Per germline, CDR1 SGHTA and CDR2 FQGTGA. V lost 2 bases, J lost 5 bases, and 9 bases lay in between. In nucleotides, the CDR3 is TGTGCCAGCAGCTTAGGGACACCGTATGGCTACACCTTC. Protein: CASSLGTPYGYTF.

The chain has TRBV7-2 and TRBJ2-5, with 7 bases lining up with TRBD1. V shed 2 bases and J 14 bases; nucleotides not matched to a gene: 11. In germline, CDR1 is SGHTA, CDR2 FQGNSA. CDR3 length equals 13 residues. For the CDR3, the DNA is TGTGCCAGCAGCTTAACCACAGGGGCCCCAAAATACTTC. Translating gives CASSLTTGAPKYF.

The chain is built from TRBV4-2 and TRBJ2-2; 7 nucleotides agree with TRBD2. Germline-derived CDR1 and CDR2 are LGHNA and YNFKEQ. The ends lost 0 bases at V and 4 bases at J; junction bases unmatched: 8. The CDR3 sequence is 17 residues long. CDR3 sequence: CASSQDHGGGGTGELFF. DNA for the CDR3: TGTGCCAGCAGCCAAGATCACGGCGGGGGAGGCACCGGGGAGCTGTTTTTT.

V is TRBV6-1 and J is TRBJ2-3, with TRBD2 matching 10 bases. Germline loops: CDR1 MNHNS, CDR2 SASEGT. Germline trimming cut 1 base from V and 3 bases from J; bases unmatched to any gene: 7. The length of the CDR3 is 17 residues. This chain's CDR3 is CASSEGSGGAGTDTQYF. The CDR3 bases are TGTGCCAGCAGTGAAGGGAGCGGGGGGGCCGGAACAGATACGCAGTATTTT.

The rearrangement joins TRBV9 to TRBJ2-4; the D gene is possibly TRBD1 (6 bases). V lost 4 bases to trimming and J lost 6 bases, with 17 bases between them. Looked up from germline, CDR1 is SGDLS and CDR2 is YYNGEE. The CDR3 covers 15 residues. The CDR3 sequence: CASSQGSFARNIQYF. The CDR3 nucleotides read TGTGCCAGCAGCCAGGGGTCTTTCGCCCGAAACATTCAGTACTTC.

This sequence joins TRBV5-1 and TRBJ2-1; TRBD2 might be the D (6 bases). V was clipped by 2 bases and J by 5 bases, with 14 bases between them. The CDR3 is 15 amino acids. In germline, CDR1 is SGHRS, CDR2 YFSETQ. The CDR3 here is CASSLRVAAHNEQFF. CDR3 DNA: TGCGCCAGCAGCTTAAGGGTAGCGGCCCACAATGAGCAGTTCTTC.

This sequence joins TRBV7-8 and TRBJ2-7, with TRBD2 as a possible D gene (6 bases). This CDR3 spans 13 amino acids. V lost 1 base and J 7 bases, leaving 11 bases between the germline ends. CDR1 is SGHVS and CDR2 is FQNEAQ in the germline V gene. CDR3: CASSLGGGFEQYF. CDR3 sequence (DNA): TGTGCCAGCAGCTTAGGAGGAGGGTTTGAGCAGTACTTC.

Of note for this clone: It may be a read error: a sequence one base away is much more abundant. The chain has TRBV28 and TRBJ1-5; no definite D call. Germline assignment: CDR1 MDHEN and CDR2 SYDVKM. V lost 6 bases to trimming and J lost 6 bases, with 18 bases between them. The CDR3 covers 15 residues. This CDR3 is CASRETGGEFQPQHF. The CDR3 DNA reads as TGTGCCAGCAGGGAGACCGGCGGGGAGTTTCAGCCCCAGCATTTT. Full variable domain (rest looked up from reference TRBV28 and TRBJ1-5): DVKVTQSSRYLVKRTGEKVFLECVQDMDHENMFWYRQDPGLGLRLIYFSYDVKMKEKGDIPEGYSVSREKKERFSLILESASTNQTSMYLCASRETGGEFQPQHFGDGTRLSIL.

V and J are TRBV7-2 and TRBJ2-5; D unresolved. CDR3 length: 14 amino acids. CDR1 is SGHTA, CDR2 FQGNSA, per germline. V was pared by 7 bases and J by 2 bases, with 14 bases between. The CDR3 DNA reads as TGTGCCAGCAAAGCGTACCTCATGCAAGAGACCCAGTACTTC. Amino acids: CASKAYLMQETQYF.

This chain connects TRBV7-2 to TRBJ2-7, with D unresolved. Germline V gives CDR1 SGHTA, CDR2 FQGNSA. The ends were cut back, 5 bases at V and 0 bases at J, with 17 bases in the middle. The CDR3 is 16 residues long. Here the CDR3 reads CASSPLVGRSSYEQYF. For the CDR3, the DNA is TGTGCCAGCAGCCCCCTAGTGGGAAGGAGCTCCTACGAGCAGTACTTC.

The V call is TRBV4-2, the J call TRBJ2-5; TRBD2 is a possible D gene (6 bases). There are 14 residues in the CDR3. Germline V gene data show CDR1 as LGHNA and CDR2 as YNFKEQ. V lost 3 bases, J lost 5 bases, and 13 bases lay in between. The CDR3 region has the DNA TGTGCCAGCAGCCACCCCGGCGGAGGGGAGACCCAGTACTTC. Its protein is CASSHPGGGETQYF.

The J gene is TRBJ2-7, the V gene TRBV7-3; 9 bases map to TRBD1. The germline V gene has CDR1 SGHTA and CDR2 FQGTGA. With 3 bases clipped from V and 6 bases from J, the junction kept 3 bases outside the gene matches. The CDR3 runs 13 residues. This CDR3 reads CASSLGQGREQYF. DNA for the CDR3: TGTGCCAGCAGCTTGGGACAGGGCCGCGAGCAGTACTTC.

The rearrangement uses TRBV9 and TRBJ2-1; a possible D gene is TRBD2 (6 bases). CDR1 and CDR2 from the germline V gene are SGDLS and YYNGEE. V was cut by 4 bases and J by 2 bases, with 19 bases left in between. This CDR3 has 17 residues. CDR3 nucleotide sequence: TGTGCCAGCAGCACGGACCTCTCGGGGGTTACCTACAATGAGCAGTTCTTC. This codes for CASSTDLSGVTYNEQFF.

V is TRBV7-8 and J is TRBJ1-2; tentative D call: TRBD1 (6 bases). Trimming took off 1 base at V and 0 bases at J, with 12 bases between the two ends. This CDR3 has 16 amino acids. CDR1 SGHVS and CDR2 FQNEAQ come from the germline V gene. The CDR3 sequence: CASSLGRGRTNYGYTF. The CDR3 DNA is TGTGCCAGCAGCTTAGGCAGGGGTAGGACTAACTATGGCTACACCTTC. The full variable domain, with the rest looked up from reference TRBV7-8 and TRBJ1-2, is GAGVSQSPRYKVAKRGQDVALRCDPISGHVSLFWYQQALGQGPEFLTYFQNEAQLDKSGLPSDRFFAERPEGSVSTLKIQRTQQEDSAVYLCASSLGRGRTNYGYTFGSGTRLTVV.